The T cell receptor (beta chain) described here comes from a study of early T cells in non-severe SARS-CoV-2 infection (dated by TCRdb to the early 2020s). About the study as a whole: Because TCR sequencing was done on bulk RNA from unsorted whole blood, the alpha and beta chains could not be paired.

CDR1 SGHTA and CDR2 FQGNSA were looked up in the germline V gene. V loses 8 bases at its end and J loses 6 bases; junction bases beyond the gene matches: 8. The CDR3, cysteine through phenylalanine, is 15 amino acids long. Only the CDR3 DNA is retained, 45 bases long and in frame from the first base. Set within a cohort of healthcare workers in London, UK, this nested case-control study involved weekly PCR testing of nasopharyngeal swabs along with blood sampling. Healthcare workers were enrolled in the week of the UK lockdown, from 23 to 31 March 2020, and were followed every week for up to 16 weeks. Findings and caveats that apply to the study as a whole: VDJdb matching was skewed toward anti-spike CD8 responses and likely underestimated virus-specific expansions by missing private and CD4 specificities.

As regards this clonotype: Its antigen has not been determined. There are no base qualities to consult, and no much larger clone falls within one base.

Libraries came from 5' RACE. Sequencing instrument: NextSeq 500. In the TCR library protocol, unique molecular identifiers were attached to individual cDNA molecules to correct for PCR bias and sequencing error. TCR alpha and beta chains were both sequenced, and the abundances of alpha and beta sequences in each sample were closely correlated with each other. In the paper's pipeline: Decombinator V4 was used to annotate the V gene, J gene and CDR3 of the TCR sequences. Expanded TCRs were defined as changing significantly between any two time points under a Poisson model with p below 0.0001. TCR abundances were normalised to the total number of TCRs sequenced per sample and were expressed as counts per million. MAIT TCRs were defined by TRAV1-2 paired with TRAJ12, TRAJ20 or TRAJ33, and iNKT TCRs by TRAV10 paired with TRAJ18. VDJdb, accessed 1 November 2021, was searched for CMV, EBV and SARS-CoV-2 annotated TCRs, with TCRs annotated for multiple antigens excluded. Using fastp at Q25 and MiXCR, TCRdb reprocessed the public reads and kept productive beta chains. Rows with one shared CDR3 protein collapse into an entry with the most common genes and DNA. TCRdb assigned the V and J calls; the authors' analysis was not used. The sample records about 28,000 distinct CDR3 sequences, around 4.5% of which are singletons. The biggest ten clones account for approximately 5% of the sample.

This clonotype was obtained from an adult who was a healthcare worker with PCR-confirmed SARS-CoV-2 infection or an uninfected control (not recorded which). The V and J genes are TRBV7-2 and TRBJ1-6; 9 central nucleotides agree with TRBD1. This sample comprised whole blood, obtained at baseline. The CDR3 amino acid sequence is: CASGVQGAANSPLHF. DNA sequence: TGTGCCAGCGGAGTACAGGGGGCCGCTAATTCACCCCTCCACTTT.